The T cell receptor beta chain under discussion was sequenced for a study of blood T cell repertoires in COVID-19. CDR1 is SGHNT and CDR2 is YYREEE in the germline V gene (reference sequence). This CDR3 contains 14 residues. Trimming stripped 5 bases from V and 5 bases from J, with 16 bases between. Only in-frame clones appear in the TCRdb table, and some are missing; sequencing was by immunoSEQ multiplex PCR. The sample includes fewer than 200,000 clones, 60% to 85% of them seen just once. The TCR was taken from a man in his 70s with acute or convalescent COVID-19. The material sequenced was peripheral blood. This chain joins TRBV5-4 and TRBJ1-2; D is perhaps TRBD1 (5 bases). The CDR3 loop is CASSYQGNGYGYTF. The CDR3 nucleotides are TGTGCCAGCAGTTACCAGGGCAACGGTTATGGCTACACCTTC.